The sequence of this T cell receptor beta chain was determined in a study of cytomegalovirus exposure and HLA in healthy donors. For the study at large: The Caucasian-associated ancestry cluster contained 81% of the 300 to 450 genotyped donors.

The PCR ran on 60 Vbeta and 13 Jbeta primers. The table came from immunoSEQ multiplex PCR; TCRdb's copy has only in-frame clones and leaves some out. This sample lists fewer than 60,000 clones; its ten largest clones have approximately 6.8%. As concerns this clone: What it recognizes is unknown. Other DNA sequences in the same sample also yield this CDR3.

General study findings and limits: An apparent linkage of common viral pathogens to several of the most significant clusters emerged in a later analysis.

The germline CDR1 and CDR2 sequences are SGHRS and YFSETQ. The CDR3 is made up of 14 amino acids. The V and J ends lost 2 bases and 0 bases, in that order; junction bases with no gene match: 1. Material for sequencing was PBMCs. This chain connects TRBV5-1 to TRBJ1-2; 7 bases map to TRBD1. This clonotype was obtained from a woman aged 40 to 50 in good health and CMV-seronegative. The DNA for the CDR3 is TGCGCCAGCAGCTTTGGGACAGCTAACTATGGCTACACCTTC. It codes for CASSFGTANYGYTF.